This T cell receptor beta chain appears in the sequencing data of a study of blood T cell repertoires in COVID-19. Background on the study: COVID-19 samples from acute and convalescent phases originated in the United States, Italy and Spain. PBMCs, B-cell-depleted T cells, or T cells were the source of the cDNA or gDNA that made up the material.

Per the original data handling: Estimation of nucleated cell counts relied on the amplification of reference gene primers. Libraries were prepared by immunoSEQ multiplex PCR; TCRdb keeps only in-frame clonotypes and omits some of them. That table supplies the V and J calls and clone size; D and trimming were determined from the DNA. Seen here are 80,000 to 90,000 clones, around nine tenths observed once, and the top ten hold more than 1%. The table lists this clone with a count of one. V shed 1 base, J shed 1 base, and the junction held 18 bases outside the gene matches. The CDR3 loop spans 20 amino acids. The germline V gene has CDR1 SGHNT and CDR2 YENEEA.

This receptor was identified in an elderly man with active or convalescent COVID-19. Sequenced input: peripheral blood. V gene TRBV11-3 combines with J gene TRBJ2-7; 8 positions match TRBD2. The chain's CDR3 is CASSLGSYRTSSKVSYEQYF. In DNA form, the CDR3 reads TGTGCCAGCAGCTTAGGGTCCTACCGGACTAGCTCAAAGGTTTCCTACGAGCAGTACTTC.